This passage covers 31 T cell receptor beta chains from one sample sequenced in a study of shared clonotypes between healthy human individuals. The repertoire was sequenced with immunoSEQ multiplex PCR; TCRdb's copy has only in-frame clones and lacks some. The table lists about 490,000 clones, approximately 81% of them singletons. Sequenced: PBMCs. The receptor set was obtained from a woman in her 40s in good health. Some clones in this sample may be carry-over from other donors' samples.

A word on this clone: A read error likely explains this, since a far larger clone differs by one base. The chain is built from TRBV2 and TRBJ2-4, with D tentatively TRBD1 or TRBD2 (5 bases each). Germline assignment: CDR1 SNHLY and CDR2 FYNNEI. With 2 bases removed from V and 6 bases from J, the gap between germline ends came to 14 bases. The CDR3 consists of 15 residues. Written as DNA, the CDR3 is TGTGCCAGCAGTGAATGGCCAGGGACGATAAACATTCAGTACTTC. Translation: CASSEWPGTINIQYF.

J is TRBJ2-7 and V is TRBV10-3, with D unclear. CDR1 ENHRY and CDR2 SYGVKD come from the germline V gene. This CDR3 spans 14 amino acids. V was clipped by 2 bases and J by 7 bases, with 15 bases between them. The CDR3 DNA reads as TGTGCCATCAGTGAGGTCACACCGGGTTTGGAGCAGTACTTC. Translation: CAISEVTPGLEQYF.

This clone was detected only once. The chain couples TRBV7-3 to TRBJ2-5; D may be TRBD2 (6 bases). CDR3 length: 13 residues. Per the germline V gene, CDR1 is SGHTA and CDR2 is FQGTGA. The V end lost 2 bases, the J end lost 7 bases, and 11 bases lay between the germline ends. CDR3 residues: CASSLGGPGTQYF. DNA of the CDR3: TGTGCCAGCAGCTTAGGAGGGCCGGGGACCCAGTACTTC.

The V gene is TRBV9, the J gene TRBJ2-7, with unresolved D. V was cut by 1 base and J by 5 bases, with 13 bases left in between. Per germline, CDR1 SGDLS and CDR2 YYNGEE. CDR3 length: 14 amino acids. The chain's CDR3 is CASSVTAVGHEQYF. The CDR3 DNA is TGTGCCAGCAGCGTAACGGCTGTTGGGCACGAGCAGTACTTC. Supplemented by reference TRBV9 and TRBJ2-7, the full variable domain reads DSGVTQTPKHLITATGQRVTLRCSPRSGDLSVYWYQQSLDQGLQFLIQYYNGEERAKGNILERFSAQQFPDLHSELNLSSLELGDSALYFCASSVTAVGHEQYFGPGTRLTVT.

This clone was detected only a few times. The chain joins TRBV4-1 to TRBJ1-1; weak D call: TRBD1 (5 bases). Trimming shortened V by 4 bases and J by 2 bases, and 17 bases separated the two germline ends. Germline lookup yields CDR1 MGHRA and CDR2 YSYEKL. The CDR3 is 16 amino acids. The CDR3 here is CASSRGPGTANTEAFF. CDR3 DNA: TGCGCCAGCAGCCGGGGACCCGGGACGGCAAACACTGAAGCTTTCTTT.

This chain links TRBV7-2 with TRBJ1-2; no reliable D call. The V end lost 7 bases, the J end lost 5 bases, and 20 bases lay between the germline ends. From germline, CDR1 is SGHTA and CDR2 FQGNSA. This CDR3 region has 15 residues. The CDR3 reads CASIPQSGVQYGYTF. CDR3 sequence (DNA): TGTGCCAGCATTCCTCAGAGTGGGGTCCAATATGGCTACACCTTC.

Of note for this clone: A read error likely explains this, since a far larger clone differs by one base. In the same sample, other DNA sequences code for this CDR3. The V and J genes are TRBV29-1 and TRBJ2-5; 7 bases match TRBD2. The CDR3 has 16 amino acids. V lost 4 bases, J lost 5 bases, and 16 bases stayed unmatched. Germline V gene lookup returns CDR1 SQVTM and CDR2 ANQGSEA. The CDR3 bases are TGCAGCGTTGTAAACCCTTTAACGGGGGGAGGCGAGACCCAGTACTTC. Translated: CSVVNPLTGGGETQYF.

V usage is TRBV9 and J usage is TRBJ2-6; no clear D. CDR1 SGDLS and CDR2 YYNGEE come from the germline V gene. V was shortened by 0 bases and J by 0 bases, with 4 bases between the two germline ends. This CDR3 has 15 amino acids. CDR3 nucleotide sequence: TGTGCCAGCAGCGTAGCGGCCTCTGGGGCCAACGTCCTGACTTTC. Protein product: CASSVAASGANVLTF.

V gene TRBV18 combines with J gene TRBJ2-2, with D maybe TRBD2 (6 bases). This CDR3 spans 16 amino acids. Trimming removed 2 bases at V and 0 bases at J, with 10 bases between. Germline CDR1 reads KGHSH; CDR2 reads LQKENI. Here the CDR3 DNA reads TGTGCCAGCTCACCAGGGCGGGGCTCGAACACCGGGGAGCTGTTTTTT. Encoded protein: CASSPGRGSNTGELFF.

This chain links TRBV9 with TRBJ2-7, with TRBD2 matching 8 bases. Looked up from germline, CDR1 is SGDLS and CDR2 is YYNGEE. There are 15 residues in the CDR3. The V segment lost 3 bases and the J segment 3 bases; nucleotides outside the gene matches: 8. The chain's CDR3 is CASSGQGTRDYEQYF. The CDR3 bases are TGTGCCAGCAGCGGACAAGGGACTAGGGACTACGAGCAGTACTTC.

About this clone: A far larger clone is one base from this, pointing to a likely read error. The chain links TRBV6-1 to TRBJ2-7; D may be TRBD2 (5 bases). There are 15 residues in the CDR3. V was cut by 6 bases and J by 2 bases, with 17 bases left in between. The germline V gene encodes CDR1 MNHNS and CDR2 SASEGT. The CDR3 DNA reads as TGTGCCAGCAGGAGGGATACCTGGTACCCCTACGAGCAGTACTTC. Translating it yields CASRRDTWYPYEQYF.

The chain has TRBV5-1 and TRBJ2-6, with D perhaps matching TRBD1 (6 bases). Trimming stripped 4 bases from V and 4 bases from J, with 18 bases between. This CDR3 has 17 amino acids. CDR1 is SGHRS and CDR2 is YFSETQ in the germline V gene. CDR3 bases: TGCGCCAGCAGCGGAACAGGGCCCCTCGGAGGGGCCAACGTCCTGACTTTC. As protein: CASSGTGPLGGANVLTF.

The chain recombines TRBV28 with TRBJ2-7; 9 nucleotides agree with TRBD1. In germline, CDR1 is MDHEN, CDR2 SYDVKM. V lost 5 bases and J lost 1; bases outside the gene matches: 6. The CDR3 runs 15 residues. In nucleotides, the CDR3 is TGTGCCAGCAGTCCCCCCGGGACAGGGTCCTACGAGCAGTACTTC. As protein: CASSPPGTGSYEQYF.

This clone appeared once. This chain uses TRBV13 with TRBJ1-2, with 7 bases that match TRBD1. The CDR3 totals 14 residues. The V segment lost 6 bases and the J segment 1 base; nucleotides outside the gene matches: 5. Per germline, CDR1 PRHDT and CDR2 FYEKMQ (reference sequence). In DNA form, the CDR3 reads TGTGCCAGCAGTTTCAGGGGGGATAACTATGGCTACACCTTC. It encodes CASSFRGDNYGYTF.

Comments on this clone: A far larger clone is off by one base, so a read error is likely. Other DNA sequences within the sample encode an identical CDR3. The chain links TRBV27 to TRBJ2-3, with 8 bases that match TRBD1. Germline CDR1 and CDR2: MNHEY and SMNVEV (reference sequence). The CDR3 covers 15 residues. CDR3 sequence reads: CASSFRGRDTDTQYF. In DNA, the CDR3 is TGTGCCAGCAGTTTCAGGGGGCGCGACACAGATACTCAGTATTTT.

This clone was seen ten or more times. V gene TRBV9 combines with J gene TRBJ2-2, with D perhaps matching TRBD1 (6 bases). CDR1 is SGDLS, CDR2 YYNGEE, per germline. This CDR3 contains 16 residues. Trimming pared 4 bases from V and 5 bases from J, leaving 18 bases between. The CDR3 is CASSLGPGAETGELFF. The CDR3 DNA sequence: TGTGCCAGCAGCCTAGGGCCAGGGGCGGAGACCGGGGAGCTGTTTTTT. The full variable domain, completed using reference TRBV9 and TRBJ2-2, is DSGVTQTPKHLITATGQRVTLRCSPRSGDLSVYWYQQSLDQGLQFLIQYYNGEERAKGNILERFSAQQFPDLHSELNLSSLELGDSALYFCASSLGPGAETGELFFGEGSRLTVL.

This chain links TRBV5-4 with TRBJ1-2; perhaps TRBD1 as D (6 bases). Germline values: CDR1 SGHNT, CDR2 YYREEE (reference sequence). The CDR3 has 15 residues. Trimming shortened V by 4 bases and J by 0 bases, and 13 bases separated the two germline ends. CDR3 coding DNA: TGTGCCAGCAGCCAGAACAGGGAAACTAACTATGGCTACACCTTC. This translates into CASSQNRETNYGYTF. Combining the CDR3 with reference TRBV5-4 and TRBJ1-2 gives the whole variable domain ETGVTQSPTHLIKTRGQQVTLRCSSQSGHNTVSWYQQALGQGPQFIFQYYREEENGRGNFPPRFSGLQFPNYSSELNVNALELDDSALYLCASSQNRETNYGYTFGSGTRLTVV.

The CDR3 sequence: CASSLAGGETQYF. Written as DNA, the CDR3 is TGTGCCAGCAGCTTAGCGGGAGGGGAGACCCAGTACTTC. The chain carries TRBV11-2 and TRBJ2-5, with TRBD2 matching over 8 bases. The CDR3 totals 13 residues. The V segment lost 1 base and the J segment 5 bases; nucleotides outside the gene matches: 0. CDR1 is SGHAT, CDR2 FQNNGV, per germline.

The V gene is TRBV28, the J gene TRBJ2-3; 8 bases map to TRBD2. CDR3 length: 16 residues. V lost 7 bases and J lost 2; bases outside the gene matches: 11. Per the germline V gene, CDR1 is MDHEN and CDR2 is SYDVKM. This CDR3 is CASTPTGRADTDTQYF. The CDR3, as DNA: TGTGCCAGCACCCCCACCGGGAGGGCCGACACAGATACGCAGTATTTT.

For this clone: This sequence is one base from a far larger clone and is likely a read error. The rearrangement links TRBV6-5 to TRBJ2-7; D possibly corresponds to TRBD2 (7 bases). Per germline, CDR1 MNHEY and CDR2 SVGAGI. The CDR3 consists of 14 residues. This CDR3 is CTSSIQRDNPEQYF. In DNA, the CDR3 is TGTACCAGCAGTATTCAGCGGGACAACCCCGAGCAGTACTTC.

This clone has only a few counts. This chain links TRBV2 with TRBJ2-7; TRBD2 is a possible D gene (5 bases). The V end lost 4 bases, the J end lost 2 bases, and 12 bases lay between the germline ends. The length of the CDR3 is 14 residues. The V gene's germline CDR1 is SNHLY and CDR2 FYNNEI. The CDR3 here is CASSAGLHAYEQYF. CDR3 in DNA: TGTGCCAGCAGTGCGGGGTTGCACGCCTACGAGCAGTACTTC. Using reference TRBV2 and TRBJ2-7 for the parts outside the CDR3, the full variable domain is EPEVTQTPSHQVTQMGQEVILRCVPISNHLYFYWYRQILGQKVEFLVSFYNNEISEKSEIFDDQFSVERPDGSNFTLKIRSTKLEDSAMYFCASSAGLHAYEQYFGPGTRLTVT.

The rearrangement links TRBV7-8 to TRBJ2-1, with 7 bases matching TRBD1. Germline V gene lookup returns CDR1 SGHVS and CDR2 FQNEAQ. The CDR3 runs to 15 residues. With 5 bases clipped from V and 6 bases from J, the junction kept 10 bases outside the gene matches. Written as DNA, the CDR3 is TGTGCCAGCAGCCGTAACAGGGGATCGAGCAATGAGCAGTTCTTC. This encodes CASSRNRGSSNEQFF. Filled out from reference TRBV7-8 and TRBJ2-1, the complete variable domain reads GAGVSQSPRYKVAKRGQDVALRCDPISGHVSLFWYQQALGQGPEFLTYFQNEAQLDKSGLPSDRFFAERPEGSVSTLKIQRTQQEDSAVYLCASSRNRGSSNEQFFGPGTRLTVL.

Concerning this clone itself: The same CDR3 can be traced to other DNA sequences in this sample. The V call is TRBV7-3, the J call TRBJ2-7; D is perhaps TRBD1 (6 bases). Trimming cost V 5 bases and J 3 bases, with 11 bases left between them. Per germline, CDR1 SGHTA and CDR2 FQGTGA. The CDR3 loop spans 13 amino acids. Written as DNA, the CDR3 is TGTGCCAGCAGCACGACAGGTGGCTACGAGCAGTACTTC. This encodes CASSTTGGYEQYF.

V usage is TRBV28 and J usage is TRBJ2-7; TRBD2 matches at 10 bases. The CDR3 spans 13 residues. Germline values: CDR1 MDHEN, CDR2 SYDVKM. The V gene end was trimmed by 6 bases and the J gene end by 9 bases; junction bases not matched to a gene: 8. CDR3 coding DNA: TGTGCCAGCAGGGCTAGCGGGAGTTGGGTGCAGTACTTC. Translation: CASRASGSWVQYF.

DNA of the CDR3: TGCGCCAGCAGCGTGGACAGGGTACAAACTGAAGCTTTCTTT. Its protein is CASSVDRVQTEAFF. The rearrangement links TRBV5-1 to TRBJ1-1; 8 bases align to TRBD1. V shed 4 bases, J shed 5 bases, and the junction held 7 bases outside the gene matches. Germline loops: CDR1 SGHRS, CDR2 YFSETQ. CDR3 length equals 14 residues. Full variable domain (missing parts from reference TRBV5-1 and TRBJ1-1): KAGVTQTPRYLIKTRGQQVTLSCSPISGHRSVSWYQQTPGQGLQFLFEYFSETQRNKGNFPGRFSGRQFSNSRSEMNVSTLELGDSALYLCASSVDRVQTEAFFGQGTRLTVV.

Written as DNA, the CDR3 is TGTGCCAGCAGTCTGGACGGCCCCCGGGCGGGCGGCACCGGGGAGCTGTTTTTT. Translated: CASSLDGPRAGGTGELFF. J is TRBJ2-2 and V is TRBV5-6, with a possible D match to TRBD2 (5 bases). The V and J ends lost 5 bases and 4 bases respectively, with 24 bases between them. This CDR3 contains 18 residues. CDR1 SGHDT and CDR2 YYEEEE come from the germline V gene.

This clone has more than one count but fewer than ten. DNA of the CDR3: TGTGCCAGCACACAGGGCACTGAAGCTTTCTTT. Its translation is CASTQGTEAFF. The chain carries TRBV6-6 and TRBJ1-1; D possibly corresponds to TRBD1 (6 bases). Germline V lookup: CDR1 MNHNY, CDR2 SVGAGI (reference sequence). V was trimmed by 7 bases and J by 4 bases, leaving 7 bases between them. There are 11 residues in the CDR3.

The rearrangement uses TRBV6-1 and TRBJ2-5; 8 nucleotides agree with TRBD1. CDR3 length: 13 amino acids. With 7 bases clipped from V and 4 bases from J, the junction kept 5 bases outside the gene matches. Germline-derived CDR1 and CDR2 are MNHNS and SASEGT. The CDR3 is CASIRTGPETQYF. Written as DNA, the CDR3 is TGTGCCAGCATTAGGACAGGGCCAGAGACCCAGTACTTC.

Concerning this clone itself: This likely traces to a read error, being one base from a far larger clone. The rearrangement uses TRBV7-9 and TRBJ1-3; D uncertain. The CDR3 spans 16 residues. CDR1 and CDR2 (germline): SEHNR, FQNEAQ (reference sequence). CDR3 coding DNA: TGTGCCAGCAGCTTACTTGCCGGGCGGACTGGAAACATCATATATTTT. Protein product: CASSLLAGRTGNIIYF.

This clone occurred once. The V and J genes are TRBV18 and TRBJ2-5; D gene ambiguous. Per germline, CDR1 KGHSH and CDR2 LQKENI. CDR3 length: 12 amino acids. V lost 6 bases, J lost 4 bases, and 9 bases lay in between. The CDR3 sequence: CASSPRGETQYF. The CDR3, as DNA: TGTGCCAGCTCCCCAAGAGGAGAGACCCAGTACTTC. Variable domain in full (rest from reference TRBV18 and TRBJ2-5): NAGVMQNPRHLVRRRGQEARLRCSPMKGHSHVYWYRQLPEEGLKFMVYLQKENIIDESGMPKERFSAEFPKEGPSILRIQQVVRGDSAAYFCASSPRGETQYFGPGTRLLVL.

As concerns this clone: This sample also contains other DNA sequences that code for the same CDR3. The genes are TRBV9 and TRBJ2-7; 11 bases align to TRBD2. The CDR3 covers 15 residues. The ends lost 0 bases at V and 3 bases at J; junction bases unmatched: 2. The germline V gene has CDR1 SGDLS and CDR2 YYNGEE. The CDR3 spells CASSVGLAGGYEQYF. The DNA of the CDR3 is TGTGCCAGCAGCGTAGGCCTAGCGGGGGGCTACGAGCAGTACTTC. Full variable domain (remainder filled in from reference TRBV9 and TRBJ2-7): DSGVTQTPKHLITATGQRVTLRCSPRSGDLSVYWYQQSLDQGLQFLIQYYNGEERAKGNILERFSAQQFPDLHSELNLSSLELGDSALYFCASSVGLAGGYEQYFGPGTRLTVT.